The entry below gives a single TCR beta chain sequence along with its context. The antigen is undetermined. This entry comes from a study of T cell responses to AZD1222 COVID-19 vaccine. Study findings and constraints: Vaccination with two AZD1222 doses was followed by a rise in Spike-specific TCR breadth and depth. Vaccine-associated CD4 TCRs spanned spike, dominant at 160-218 and 743-854.

The data were produced by immunoSEQ multiplex PCR, yet TCRdb's version contains in-frame clones alone and is incomplete. The sample includes 70,000 to 85,000 clones, roughly 88% of them seen just once. Source: peripheral blood, taken on day 0 of AZD1222 vaccination. The sequence derives from an adult in good health.

The CDR3 DNA reads TGTGCCAGCAGCTTAGAGGGGGTAATGAACACTGAAGCTTTCTTT. The encoded protein is CASSLEGVMNTEAFF. This sequence joins TRBV11-2 and TRBJ1-1, with D perhaps matching TRBD1 (5 bases). The CDR3 loop spans 15 amino acids. Trimming pared 0 bases from V and 0 bases from J, leaving 8 bases between. Germline V lookup: CDR1 SGHAT, CDR2 FQNNGV. Full variable domain (remainder filled in from reference TRBV11-2 and TRBJ1-1): EAGVAQSPRYKIIEKRQSVAFWCNPISGHATLYWYQQILGQGPKLLIQFQNNGVVDDSQLPKDRFSAERLKGVDSTLKIQPAKLEDSAVYLCASSLEGVMNTEAFFGQGTRLTVV.